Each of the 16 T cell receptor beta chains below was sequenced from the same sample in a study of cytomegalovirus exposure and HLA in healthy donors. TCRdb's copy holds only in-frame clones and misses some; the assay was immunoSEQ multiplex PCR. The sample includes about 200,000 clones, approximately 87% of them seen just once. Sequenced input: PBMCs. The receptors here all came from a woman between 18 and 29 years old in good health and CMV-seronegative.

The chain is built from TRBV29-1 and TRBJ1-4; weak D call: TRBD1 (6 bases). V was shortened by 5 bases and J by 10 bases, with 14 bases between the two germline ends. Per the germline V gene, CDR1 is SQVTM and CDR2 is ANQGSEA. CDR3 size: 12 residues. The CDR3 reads CSVQSGGGKLFF. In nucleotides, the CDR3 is TGCAGCGTTCAGTCCGGGGGCGGAAAACTGTTTTTT.

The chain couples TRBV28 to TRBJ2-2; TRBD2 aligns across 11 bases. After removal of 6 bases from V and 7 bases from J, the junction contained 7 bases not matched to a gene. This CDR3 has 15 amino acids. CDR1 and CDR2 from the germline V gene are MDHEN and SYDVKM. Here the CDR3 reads CASRDTSGRHGELFF. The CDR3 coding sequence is TGTGCCAGCAGAGATACTAGCGGGAGACACGGGGAGCTGTTTTTT.

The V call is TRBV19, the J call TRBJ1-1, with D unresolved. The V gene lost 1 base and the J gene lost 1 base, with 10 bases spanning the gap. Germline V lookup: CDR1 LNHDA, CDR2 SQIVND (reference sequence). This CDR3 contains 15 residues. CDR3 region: CASSIVGGRNTEAFF. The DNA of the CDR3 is TGTGCCAGTAGTATAGTTGGAGGGCGGAACACTGAAGCTTTCTTT.

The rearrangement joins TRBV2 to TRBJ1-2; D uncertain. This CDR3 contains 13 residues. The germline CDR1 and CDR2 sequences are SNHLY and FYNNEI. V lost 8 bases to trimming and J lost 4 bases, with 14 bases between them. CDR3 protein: CASLPGASYGYTF. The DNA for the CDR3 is TGTGCCAGCCTACCTGGCGCGAGCTATGGCTACACCTTC. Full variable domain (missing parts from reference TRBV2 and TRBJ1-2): EPEVTQTPSHQVTQMGQEVILRCVPISNHLYFYWYRQILGQKVEFLVSFYNNEISEKSEIFDDQFSVERPDGSNFTLKIRSTKLEDSAMYFCASLPGASYGYTFGSGTRLTVV.

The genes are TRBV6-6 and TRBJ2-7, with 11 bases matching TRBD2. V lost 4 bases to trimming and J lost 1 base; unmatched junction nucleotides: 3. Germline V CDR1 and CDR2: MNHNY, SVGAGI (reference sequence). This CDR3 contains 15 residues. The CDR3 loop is CASSSTSGVSYEQYF. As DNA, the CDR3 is TGTGCCAGCAGTTCGACTAGCGGGGTGTCCTACGAGCAGTACTTC.

The CDR3 nucleotides are TGTGCCAGCAGTACGCCTGGGGCCAGGGATACGCAGTATTTT. Amino acids: CASSTPGARDTQYF. The rearrangement links TRBV28 to TRBJ2-3; D is perhaps TRBD1 (5 bases). V was clipped by 5 bases and J by 6 bases, with 15 bases between them. This CDR3 contains 14 residues. The germline CDR1 and CDR2 sequences are MDHEN and SYDVKM.

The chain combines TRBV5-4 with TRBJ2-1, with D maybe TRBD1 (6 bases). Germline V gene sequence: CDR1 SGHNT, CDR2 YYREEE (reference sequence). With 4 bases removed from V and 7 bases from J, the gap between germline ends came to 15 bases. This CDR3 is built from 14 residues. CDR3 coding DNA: TGTGCCAGCAGCGGTAGTACAGGGAGTAATGAGCAGTTCTTC. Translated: CASSGSTGSNEQFF.

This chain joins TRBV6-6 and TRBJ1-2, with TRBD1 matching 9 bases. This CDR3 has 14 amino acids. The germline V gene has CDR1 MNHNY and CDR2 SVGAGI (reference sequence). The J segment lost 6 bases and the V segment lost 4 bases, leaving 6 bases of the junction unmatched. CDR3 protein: CASSSYDRGNGYTF. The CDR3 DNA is TGTGCCAGCAGTTCTTACGACAGGGGGAATGGCTACACCTTC.

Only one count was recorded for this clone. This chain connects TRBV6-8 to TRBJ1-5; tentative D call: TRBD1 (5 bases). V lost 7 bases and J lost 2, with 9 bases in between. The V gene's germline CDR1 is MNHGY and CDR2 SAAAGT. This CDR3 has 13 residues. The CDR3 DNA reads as TGTGCCAGCATAAAAGGGGGCAATCAGCCCCAGCATTTT. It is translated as CASIKGGNQPQHF.

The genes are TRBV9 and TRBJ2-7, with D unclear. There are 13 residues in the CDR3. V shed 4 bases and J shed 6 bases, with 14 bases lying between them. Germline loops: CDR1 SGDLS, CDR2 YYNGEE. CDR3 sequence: CASSIPPAGEQYF. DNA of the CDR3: TGTGCCAGCAGCATACCGCCGGCCGGCGAGCAGTACTTC.

CDR3 sequence (DNA): TGCAGCGTCGGGCGGGACATGACGTCCTACGAGCAGTACTTC. This codes for CSVGRDMTSYEQYF. The chain joins TRBV29-1 to TRBJ2-7; either TRBD1 or TRBD2 may supply D (6 bases each). Looked up from germline, CDR1 is SQVTM and CDR2 is ANQGSEA. Trimming removed 6 bases from V and 1 base from J, with 16 bases in between. This CDR3 comprises 14 residues.

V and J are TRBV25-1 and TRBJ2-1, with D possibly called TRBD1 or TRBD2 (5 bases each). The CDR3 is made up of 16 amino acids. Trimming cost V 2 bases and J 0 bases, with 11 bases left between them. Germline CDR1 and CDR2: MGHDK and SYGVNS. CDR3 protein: CASSETPGSSYNEQFF. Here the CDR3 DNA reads TGTGCCAGCAGTGAAACACCAGGGAGCTCCTACAATGAGCAGTTCTTC.

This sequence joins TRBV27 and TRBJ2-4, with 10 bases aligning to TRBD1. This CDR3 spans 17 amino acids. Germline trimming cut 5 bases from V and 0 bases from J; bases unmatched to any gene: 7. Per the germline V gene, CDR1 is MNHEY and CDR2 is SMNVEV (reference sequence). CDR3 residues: CASSPGTGAIAKNIQYF. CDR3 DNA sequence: TGTGCCAGCAGTCCCGGGACAGGGGCAATAGCCAAAAACATTCAGTACTTC.

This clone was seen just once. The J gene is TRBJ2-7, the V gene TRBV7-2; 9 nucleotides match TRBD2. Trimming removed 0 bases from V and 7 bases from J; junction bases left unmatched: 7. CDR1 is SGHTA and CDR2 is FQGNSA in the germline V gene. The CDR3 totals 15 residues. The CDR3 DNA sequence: TGTGCCAGCAGCTTAGCCCCACTAGCGGGCTGGGAGCAGTACTTC. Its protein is CASSLAPLAGWEQYF.

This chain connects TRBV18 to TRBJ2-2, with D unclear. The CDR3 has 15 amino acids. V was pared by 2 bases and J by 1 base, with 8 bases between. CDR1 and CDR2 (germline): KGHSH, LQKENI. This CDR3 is CASSPVDLNTGELFF. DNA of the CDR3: TGTGCCAGCTCACCAGTTGATCTGAACACCGGGGAGCTGTTTTTT.

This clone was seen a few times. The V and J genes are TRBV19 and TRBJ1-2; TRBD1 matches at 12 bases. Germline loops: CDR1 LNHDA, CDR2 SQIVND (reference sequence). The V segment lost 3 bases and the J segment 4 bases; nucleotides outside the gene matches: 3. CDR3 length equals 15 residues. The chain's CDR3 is CASSIWGQGAYGYTF. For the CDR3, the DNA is TGTGCCAGTAGTATTTGGGGACAGGGGGCCTATGGCTACACCTTC.